Described below is a single TCR beta chain sequence and its context. Assay: immunoSEQ multiplex PCR; the TCRdb copy retains only in-frame clones and omits some. This table has about 1.5 million clones, 98% appearing once. The CDR3 has 13 residues. Germline values: CDR1 SQVTM, CDR2 ANQGSEA. Deletions cut 5 bases from V and 4 bases from J, with 12 bases between. The data are from a study of shared clonotypes between healthy human individuals. The chain carries TRBV29-1 and TRBJ1-3; possibly TRBD1 for D (6 bases). The specimen sequenced was naive CD4+ T cells sorted from blood. Subset specified: CD45RA+ positively selected. The origin of this receptor is a man aged 25-45 years in good health. CDR3 loop: CSVSPRGGNTIYF. CDR3 coding DNA: TGCAGCGTTAGCCCCAGGGGAGGAAACACCATATATTTT. Filled out from reference TRBV29-1 and TRBJ1-3, the complete variable domain reads SAVISQKPSRDICQRGTSLTIQCQVDSQVTMMFWYRQQPGQSLTLIATANQGSEATYESGFVIDKFPISRPNLTFSTLTVSNMSPEDSSIYLCSVSPRGGNTIYFGEGSWLTVV.